Included here is one T cell receptor beta chain sequence, with context. Its target is not known. MiXCR, applied by TCRdb to the 5' RACE reads, yields one record per CDR3 protein. The repertoire holds 6,000 to 8,500 distinct CDR3 sequences, about an eighth seen once, with around 8% in the top ten. This sample is part of a study of spatial heterogeneity in lung cancer. Study results and caveats: Counts of expanded intratumoral alpha and beta TCRs tracked tumor mutation counts.

The CDR3 sequence is 14 residues long. CDR1 and CDR2 (germline): LNHDA, SQIVND (reference sequence). With 4 bases removed from V and 2 bases from J, the gap between germline ends came to 9 bases. Noted time point: sample taken at primary tumor resection. The chain employs TRBV19 and TRBJ1-3; D unclear. The material was lung tumor tissue, obtained at surgery. The sequence was collected from a male donor with early-stage non-small cell lung cancer. The chain's CDR3 is CASSTEGTGNTIYF. The CDR3 bases are TGTGCCAGTAGTACCGAAGGGACTGGAAACACCATATATTTT.